This record looks at one T cell receptor beta chain sequence and its context. The antigen is unknown. These data belong to a study of blood T cells in healthy people across ages. Study conclusions and caveats: With age, beta diversity per million T cells declined roughly linearly, significantly by 40. For the donors, CMV status was unknown and possibly confounded expanded clonotype changes.

The individuals who served as donors were healthy Caucasians living in Russia, aged roughly 6 to 100. Germline lookup yields CDR1 MNHEY and CDR2 SVGAGI. The ends were cut back, 0 bases at V and 2 bases at J, with 5 bases in the middle. The CDR3 sequence is 13 residues long. A second PCR of roughly 7 to 11 cycles used a sample-barcoded 5' primer and a J-beta primer mix. Each cDNA molecule received a tag from a template-switch adaptor that had 12 random nucleotides. TCRdb redid the calling of the 5' RACE reads with MiXCR, one entry per CDR3 protein. The sample records over a million distinct CDR3 sequences, 40% to 55% being singletons.

The source is a woman aged 55 to 70 in good health. This chain uses TRBV6-5 with TRBJ2-7; D not certain. Sequencing was carried out using blood. The chain's CDR3 is CASSYSSAYEQYF. The CDR3 coding sequence is TGTGCCAGCAGTTACTCGAGCGCCTACGAGCAGTACTTC.